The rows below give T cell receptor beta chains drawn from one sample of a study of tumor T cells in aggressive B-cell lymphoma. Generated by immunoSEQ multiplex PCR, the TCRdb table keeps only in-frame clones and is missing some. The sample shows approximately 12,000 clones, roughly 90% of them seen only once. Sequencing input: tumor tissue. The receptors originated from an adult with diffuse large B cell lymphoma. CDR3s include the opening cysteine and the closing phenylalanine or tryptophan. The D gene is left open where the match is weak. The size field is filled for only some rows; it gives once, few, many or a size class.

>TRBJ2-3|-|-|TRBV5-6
TGTGCCAGCAGCCAATCCAGTAGCACAGATACGCAGTATTTT
CASSQSSSTDTQYF
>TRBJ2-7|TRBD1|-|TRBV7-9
TGTGCCAGCAGCGCCAGGGACAGGGATTACGAGCAGTACTTC
CASSARDRDYEQYF
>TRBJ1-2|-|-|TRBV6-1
TGTGCCAGCAGTGTAGAAGCTAACTATGGCTACACCTTC
CASSVEANYGYTF
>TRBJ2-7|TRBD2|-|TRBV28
TGTGCCAGCAGGACGGGACTAGCTTTCTACGAGCAGTACTTC
CASRTGLAFYEQYF
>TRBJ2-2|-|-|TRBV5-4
TGTGCCAGCAGCTTTTACGGGGAGCTGTTTTTT
CASSFYGELFF
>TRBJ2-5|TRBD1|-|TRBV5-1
TGCGCCAGCAGCTGGGGACAGGGGTTCGGCGAGACCCAGTACTTC
CASSWGQGFGETQYF
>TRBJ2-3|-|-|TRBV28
TGTGCCAGCAGTTTAACTTCTGATGGCACAGATACGCAGTATTTT
CASSLTSDGTDTQYF
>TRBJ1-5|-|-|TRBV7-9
TGTGCCAGCAGCATCGGGGGATATCAGCCCCAGCATTTT
CASSIGGYQPQHF
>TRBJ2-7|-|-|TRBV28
TGTGCCAGCAGTTCCAACCTATACGAGCAGTACTTC
CASSSNLYEQYF
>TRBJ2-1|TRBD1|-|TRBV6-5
TGTGCCAGCAGGACAGGGGGCAATGAGCAGTTCTTC
CASRTGGNEQFF
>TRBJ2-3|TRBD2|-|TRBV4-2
TGTGCCAGCAGCCTTTCGCAGGGAGTTAGCGGGGATACGCAGTATTTT
CASSLSQGVSGDTQYF
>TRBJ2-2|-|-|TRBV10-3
TGTGCCATCAGGAGTGAGGTCGGGGAGCTGTTTTTT
CAIRSEVGELFF
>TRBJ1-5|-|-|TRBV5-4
TGTGCCAGCCTGAGGGGGATCAATCAGCCCCAGCATTTT
CASLRGINQPQHF
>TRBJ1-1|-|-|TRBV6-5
TGTGCCAGCACCCCAGGGCGGGGCAGGAACACTGAAGCTTTCTTT
CASTPGRGRNTEAFF
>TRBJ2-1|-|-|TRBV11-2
TGTGCCAGCAGAATAGGGGTTGAGCAGTTCTTC
CASRIGVEQFF
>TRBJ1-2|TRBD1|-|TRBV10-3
TGTGCCATCAGTGAGACTCTGACAGGGGGAAACTATGGCTACACCTTC
CAISETLTGGNYGYTF
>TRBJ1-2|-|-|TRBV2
TGTGCCAGCAGTGCGCGACCTAGCTATGGCTACACCTTC
CASSARPSYGYTF
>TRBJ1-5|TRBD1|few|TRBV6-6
TGTGCCAGCAGAACAGGGGGCAATCAGCCCCAGCATTTT
CASRTGGNQPQHF
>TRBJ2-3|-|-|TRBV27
TGTGCCAGCAGAAGAGTGGCAGATACGCAGTATTTT
CASRRVADTQYF
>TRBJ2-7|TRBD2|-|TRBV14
TGTGCCAGCAGCCAAGGCCTAGCGGGAGGATACGAGCAGTACTTC
CASSQGLAGGYEQYF
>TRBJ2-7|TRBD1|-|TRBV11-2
TGTGCCAGCAGCTTAGTATTGACAGGGGGCCACGAGCAGTACTTC
CASSLVLTGGHEQYF
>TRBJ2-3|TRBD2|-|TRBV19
TGTGCCAGTAAGAAGCGGGGCTCGACAGATACGCAGTATTTT
CASKKRGSTDTQYF
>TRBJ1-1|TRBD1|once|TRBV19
TGTGCCAGTAGTATAGCCCCCATACAGGGGTATTACATGAACACTGAAGCTTTCTTT
CASSIAPIQGYYMNTEAFF
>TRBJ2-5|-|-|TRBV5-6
TGTGCCAGCAGCTTGTTCGCGGTCCCTGGGGAGACCCAGTACTTC
CASSLFAVPGETQYF
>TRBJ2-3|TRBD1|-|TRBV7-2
TGTGCCAGCAGCTTAAGGACAGGGGGCGAGGATACGCAGTATTTT
CASSLRTGGEDTQYF
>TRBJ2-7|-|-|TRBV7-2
TGTGCCAGCAGCTTAGTCGGGGTTGTCTACGAGCAGTACTTC
CASSLVGVVYEQYF
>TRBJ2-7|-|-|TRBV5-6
TGTGCCAGCATTACATCGCTGGGAGGCGGCTACGAGCAGTACTTC
CASITSLGGGYEQYF
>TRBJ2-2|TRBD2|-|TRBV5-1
TGCGCCAGCAGCTTGGCAGCGGGGGCAAATACCGGGGAGCTGTTTTTT
CASSLAAGANTGELFF
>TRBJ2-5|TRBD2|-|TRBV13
TGTGCCAGCAGCGAAAACGGACTAGCCCCAAGGGAGACCCAGTACTTC
CASSENGLAPRETQYF
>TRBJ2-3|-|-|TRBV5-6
TGTGCCAGCAGCCGCCGATTGAGCGGCCACTTGGATACGCAGTATTTT
CASSRRLSGHLDTQYF
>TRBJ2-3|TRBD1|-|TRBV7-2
TGTGCCAGCAGCTCTCGACAGGGGAGGGATACGCAGTATTTT
CASSSRQGRDTQYF
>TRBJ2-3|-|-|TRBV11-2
TGTGCCAGCAGCTTAGTCGCGGCCGGGGATACGCAGTATTTT
CASSLVAAGDTQYF
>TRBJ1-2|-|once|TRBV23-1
TGCGCCAGCAGTCAACCGTACACCCATGACGGAGTTTTTAAGTATGGCTACACCTTC
CASSQPYTHDGVFKYGYTF
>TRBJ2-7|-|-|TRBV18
TGTGCCAGCTCACCAGGGCCCTACGAGCAGTACTTC
CASSPGPYEQYF
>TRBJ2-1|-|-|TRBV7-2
TGTGCCAGCAGCTTAGAGAGGGGGAGGCAGTTCTTC
CASSLERGRQFF
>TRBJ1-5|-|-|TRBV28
TGTGCCAGCAGTGCACCGGGGGGGCCTCAGCCCCAGCATTTT
CASSAPGGPQPQHF
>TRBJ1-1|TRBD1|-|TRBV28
TGTGCCAGCAGTATCGGACAGGGGAACACTGAAGCTTTCTTT
CASSIGQGNTEAFF
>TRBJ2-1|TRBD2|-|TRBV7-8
TGTGCCAGCAGCTCGAGCCACGGGACTAGCGGGAGAGCCGGCAATGAGCAGTTCTTC
CASSSSHGTSGRAGNEQFF
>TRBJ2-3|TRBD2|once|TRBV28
TGTGCCAGCAGTTTTACAGCGGGAGGAGGAGATACGCAGTATTTT
CASSFTAGGGDTQYF
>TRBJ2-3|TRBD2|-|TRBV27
TGTGCCAGCAGGAAGGGACTAGCGGGGGGCACAGATACGCAGTATTTT
CASRKGLAGGTDTQYF
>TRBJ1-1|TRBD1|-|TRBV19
TGTGCCACACGGGACAGGGGCAGGAACACTGAAGCTTTCTTT
CATRDRGRNTEAFF
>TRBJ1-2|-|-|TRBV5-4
TGTGCCAGCAGCAAAACAGGGTCCTATGGCTACACCTTC
CASSKTGSYGYTF
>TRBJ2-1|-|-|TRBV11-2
TGTGCCAGCAGCCAAACTACGTACAATGAGCAGTTCTTC
CASSQTTYNEQFF
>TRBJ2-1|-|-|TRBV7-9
TGTGCCGCAGGAACAAACTCCTACAATGAGCAGTTCTTC
CAAGTNSYNEQFF
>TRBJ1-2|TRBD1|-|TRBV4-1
TGCGCCAGCAGCCCGATTAAAGGACAGGGGAGCATCTATGGCTACACCTTC
CASSPIKGQGSIYGYTF
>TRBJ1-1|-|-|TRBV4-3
TGCGCCAGCAGCCAAGATGGGGGGGCAGGTAGTAAAGCTTTCTTT
CASSQDGGAGSKAFF
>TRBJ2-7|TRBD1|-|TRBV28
TGTGCCAGCAGGCAAACCTACAGGGGGCGTATATACGAGCAGTACTTC
CASRQTYRGRIYEQYF
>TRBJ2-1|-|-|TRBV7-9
TGTGCCAGCAGCCGAGGCCCGGAGTTGGGTTTGCGGGTCTACAATGAGCAGTTCTTC
CASSRGPELGLRVYNEQFF